This T cell receptor (beta chain) was recovered during a study of CD8 T cells in Susac syndrome. Reverse transcription used about 0.45 to 1 ug RNA and random hexamers. MiXCR was run by TCRdb on the immunoSEQ multiplex PCR reads, yielding one entry per CDR3 protein. The profile shows 100,000 to 150,000 distinct CDR3 sequences, 90% to 95% of them singletons. V was clipped by 6 bases and J by 3 bases; unmatched bases: 3. Germline V CDR1 and CDR2: SNHLY, FYNNEI. This CDR3 is built from 14 residues. The chain links TRBV2 to TRBJ2-5, with 11 bases matching TRBD2. The sequence derives from a human donor with multiple sclerosis. The sequencing input was CD4+ T cells from PBMCs. CDR3 DNA sequence: TGTGCCAGCAGGCCGACTAGCGGGAAAGAGACCCAGTACTTC. It encodes CASRPTSGKETQYF.